The rows below give T cell receptor beta chains drawn from one sample of a study of intratumoral heterogeneity in liver cancer. Produced via immunoSEQ multiplex PCR; TCRdb's table is partial and in-frame only. The sample has about 20,000 clones; about two thirds are singletons. Sequenced here: tumor-adjacent normal tissue, sampled before any cancer treatment. The receptors derive from a woman aged 70-85 years with hepatocellular carcinoma. CDR3s include the opening cysteine and the closing phenylalanine or tryptophan.

V gene,J gene,CDR3 protein
TRBV4-1,TRBJ2-5,CASSQAAHQETQYF
TRBV28,TRBJ1-6,CASTTIRANSPLHF
TRBV19,TRBJ2-4,CASSPHRQGSIQYF
TRBV2,TRBJ1-1,CASSEYLDTEAFF
TRBV9,TRBJ2-6,CASSVTRGAGANVLTF
TRBV5-6,TRBJ1-4,CASKDRGVEKLFF
TRBV25-1,TRBJ1-1,CASSEAGGNTEAFF
TRBV6-2/TRBV6-3,TRBJ1-3,CASSLRPGQAASGNTIYF
TRBV6-1,TRBJ2-2,CASSEFLGFTDGGELFF
TRBV10-3,TRBJ1-2,CAISGRARGDGYTF
TRBV6-6,TRBJ2-5,CASSPRETQYF
TRBV24-1,TRBJ1-1,CATSEAGTANTEAFF
TRBV3-1/TRBV3-2,TRBJ2-3,CASSRGPGGMTDTQYF
TRBV5-5,TRBJ1-1,CASSSDPRDRVTFF
TRBV5-1,TRBJ1-5,CASSPNPGTEPQHF
TRBV5-4,TRBJ1-1,CASSPDQGENTEAFF
TRBV9,TRBJ2-1,CASSGGAGLQAAEQFF
TRBV5-1,TRBJ2-7,CASSLQQGYEQYF
TRBV5-1,TRBJ2-1,CASSLRASGSINEQFF
TRBV14,TRBJ1-4,CASSPVTGGTNEKLFF
TRBV9,TRBJ2-3,CASSVGTSGVSDTQYF
TRBV9,TRBJ2-7,CASSPGTGSYEQYF
TRBV9,TRBJ2-2,CASSPRLPGSGELFF
TRBV2,TRBJ1-3,CASRSTSRFAIYF
TRBV19,TRBJ2-5,CASSIGGTVQETQYF
TRBV18,TRBJ2-3,CASSRGQHFTDTQYF
TRBV19,TRBJ1-5,CASIQRWSGSDQPQHF
TRBV6-5,TRBJ1-1,CASRAGTTVNTEAFF
TRBV30,TRBJ2-3,CAWGRTVTDTQYF
TRBV5-5,TRBJ2-7,CASSKGTANSYEQYF
TRBV10-3,TRBJ2-7,CAISERENSYEQYF
TRBV25-1,TRBJ2-4,CASSDNTLIRRFHF
TRBV27,TRBJ1-6,CASSLYSGPSPLHF
TRBV5-1,TRBJ2-2,CASRGRNSNTGELFF
TRBV6-5,TRBJ2-1,CASENSGRAYNEQFF
TRBV6-5,TRBJ2-3,CASSYSGRSDTQYF
TRBV6-5,TRBJ2-1,CASTGGSLDEQFF
TRBV29-1,TRBJ1-1,CSVDPGLNTEAFF
TRBV9,TRBJ2-7,CASSPQQGGYEQYF
TRBV5-1,TRBJ1-4,CASRAATNEKLFF
TRBV5-4,TRBJ2-6,CASSKGLSGANVLTF
TRBV12-3/TRBV12-4,TRBJ2-7,CASGGSYEQYF
TRBV2,TRBJ2-5,CASTKSRGTQETQYF
TRBV3-1/TRBV3-2,TRBJ2-1,CASSRTGSNNEQFF
TRBV7-2,TRBJ2-3,CASSLSSGRADTQYF
TRBV5-1,TRBJ2-7,CASRSFVASILWLF
TRBV20-1,TRBJ2-7,CSASGRAEQYF
TRBV13,TRBJ1-5,CASSLGHRNQPQHF
TRBV15,TRBJ2-1,CATSTNQGWTGVSEQFF
TRBV7-9,TRBJ2-1,CASSLSGMNEQFF
TRBV5-1,TRBJ1-2,CASSPSSRDYGYTF
TRBV3-1/TRBV3-2,TRBJ2-7,CASSPRDRGGNEQYF